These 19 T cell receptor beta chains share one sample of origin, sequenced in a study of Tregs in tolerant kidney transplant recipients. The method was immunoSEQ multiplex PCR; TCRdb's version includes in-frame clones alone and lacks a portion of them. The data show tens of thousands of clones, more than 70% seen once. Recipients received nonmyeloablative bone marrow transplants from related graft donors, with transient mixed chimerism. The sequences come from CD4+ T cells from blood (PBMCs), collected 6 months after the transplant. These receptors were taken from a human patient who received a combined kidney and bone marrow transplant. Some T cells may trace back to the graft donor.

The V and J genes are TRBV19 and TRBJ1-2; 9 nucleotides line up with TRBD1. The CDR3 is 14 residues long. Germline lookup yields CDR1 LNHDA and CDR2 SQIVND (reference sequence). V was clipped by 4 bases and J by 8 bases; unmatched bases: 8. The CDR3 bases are TGTGCCAGTAGTACGCCGGACAGGGGAAGGGGCTACACCTTC. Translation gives CASSTPDRGRGYTF. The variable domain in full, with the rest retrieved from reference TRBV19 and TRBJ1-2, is DGGITQSPKYLFRKEGQNVTLSCEQNLNHDAMYWYRQDPGQGLRLIYYSQIVNDFQKGDIAEGYSVSREKKESFPLTVTSAQKNPTAFYLCASSTPDRGRGYTFGSGTRLTVV.

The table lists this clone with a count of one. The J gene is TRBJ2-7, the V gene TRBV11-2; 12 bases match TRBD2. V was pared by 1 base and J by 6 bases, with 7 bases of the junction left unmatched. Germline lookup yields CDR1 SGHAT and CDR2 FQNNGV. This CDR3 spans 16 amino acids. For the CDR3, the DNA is TGTGCCAGCAGCTTAGGTCGACTAGCGGGGGTCACCGAGCAGTACTTC. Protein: CASSLGRLAGVTEQYF.

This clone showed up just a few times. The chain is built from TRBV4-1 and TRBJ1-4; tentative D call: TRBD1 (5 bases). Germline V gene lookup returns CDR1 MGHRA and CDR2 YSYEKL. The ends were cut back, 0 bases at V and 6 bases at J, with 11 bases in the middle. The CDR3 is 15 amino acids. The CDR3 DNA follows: TGCGCCAGCAGCCAAGATTGGGGGGATGATGAAAAACTGTTTTTT. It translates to CASSQDWGDDEKLFF.

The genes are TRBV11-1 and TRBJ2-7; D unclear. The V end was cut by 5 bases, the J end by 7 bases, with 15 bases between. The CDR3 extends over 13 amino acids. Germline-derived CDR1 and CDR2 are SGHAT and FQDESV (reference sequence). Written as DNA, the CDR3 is TGTGCCAGCAGCCTTAGCCCTGAGAAGGAGCAGTACTTC. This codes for CASSLSPEKEQYF.

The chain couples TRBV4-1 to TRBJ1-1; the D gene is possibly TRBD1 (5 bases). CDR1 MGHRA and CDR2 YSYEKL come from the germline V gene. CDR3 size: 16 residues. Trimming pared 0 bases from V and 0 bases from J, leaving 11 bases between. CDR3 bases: TGCGCCAGCAGCCAAGATCCTAGACAGATGAACACTGAAGCTTTCTTT. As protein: CASSQDPRQMNTEAFF.

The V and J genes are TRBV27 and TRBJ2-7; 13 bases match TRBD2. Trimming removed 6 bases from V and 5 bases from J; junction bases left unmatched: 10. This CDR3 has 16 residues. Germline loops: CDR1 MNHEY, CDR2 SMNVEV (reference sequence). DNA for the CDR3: TGTGCCAGCAGCCCGACCGGGACTAGCGGGGTCCACGAGCAGTACTTC. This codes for CASSPTGTSGVHEQYF.

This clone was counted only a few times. The CDR3 sequence is CASSKSGRDTDTQYF. The CDR3 DNA is TGTGCCAGCAGTAAAAGCGGGAGAGACACAGATACGCAGTATTTT. The V and J genes are TRBV6-4 and TRBJ2-3; TRBD2 matches at 8 bases. Germline V gives CDR1 MRHNA, CDR2 SNTAGT. The CDR3 has 15 amino acids. After removal of 5 bases from V and 2 bases from J, the junction contained 6 bases not matched to a gene.

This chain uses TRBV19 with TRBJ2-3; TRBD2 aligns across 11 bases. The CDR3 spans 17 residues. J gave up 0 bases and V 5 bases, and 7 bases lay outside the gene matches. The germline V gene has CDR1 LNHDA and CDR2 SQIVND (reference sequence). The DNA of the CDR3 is TGTGCCAGTAGTCACCCACTAGCGGGGGTTAGCACAGATACGCAGTATTTT. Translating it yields CASSHPLAGVSTDTQYF. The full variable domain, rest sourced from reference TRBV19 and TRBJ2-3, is DGGITQSPKYLFRKEGQNVTLSCEQNLNHDAMYWYRQDPGQGLRLIYYSQIVNDFQKGDIAEGYSVSREKKESFPLTVTSAQKNPTAFYLCASSHPLAGVSTDTQYFGPGTRLTVL.

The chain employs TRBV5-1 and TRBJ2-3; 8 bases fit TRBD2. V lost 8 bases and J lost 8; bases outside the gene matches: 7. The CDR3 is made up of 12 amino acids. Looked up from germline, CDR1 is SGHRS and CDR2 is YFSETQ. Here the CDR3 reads CASTGTRGTQYF. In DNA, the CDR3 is TGCGCCAGTACCGGGACTAGAGGTACGCAGTATTTT.

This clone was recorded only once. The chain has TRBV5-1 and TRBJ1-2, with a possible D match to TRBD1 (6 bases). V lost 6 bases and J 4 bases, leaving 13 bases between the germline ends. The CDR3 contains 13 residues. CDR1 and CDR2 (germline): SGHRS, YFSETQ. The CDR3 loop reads CASITGKGYGYTF. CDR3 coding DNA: TGCGCCAGCATCACAGGGAAAGGCTATGGCTACACCTTC.

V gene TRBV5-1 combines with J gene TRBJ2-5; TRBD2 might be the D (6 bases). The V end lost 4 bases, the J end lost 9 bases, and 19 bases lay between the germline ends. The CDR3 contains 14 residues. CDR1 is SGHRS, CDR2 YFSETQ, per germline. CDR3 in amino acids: CASSTGDFGWAQYF. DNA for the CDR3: TGCGCCAGCAGCACCGGGGACTTCGGGTGGGCCCAGTACTTC.

CDR3 in amino acids: CASSLVPSLAYEQYF. The CDR3 region has the DNA TGTGCCAGCAGCTTAGTGCCCAGTCTAGCCTACGAGCAGTACTTC. The chain couples TRBV7-9 to TRBJ2-7; no clear D gene. This CDR3 spans 15 amino acids. Germline assignment: CDR1 SEHNR and CDR2 FQNEAQ (reference sequence). Trimming stripped 1 base from V and 2 bases from J, with 12 bases between.

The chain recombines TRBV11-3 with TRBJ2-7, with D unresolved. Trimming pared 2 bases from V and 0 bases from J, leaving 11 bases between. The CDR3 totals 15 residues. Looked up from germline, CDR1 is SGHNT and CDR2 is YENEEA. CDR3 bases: TGTGCCAGCAGCTTATTAACGGTTAGCTCCTACGAGCAGTACTTC. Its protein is CASSLLTVSSYEQYF.

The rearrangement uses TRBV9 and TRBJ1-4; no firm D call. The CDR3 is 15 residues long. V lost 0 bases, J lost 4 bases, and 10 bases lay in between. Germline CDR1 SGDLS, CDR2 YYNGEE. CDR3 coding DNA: TGTGCCAGCAGCGTAGGTGCGGGGAATAATGAAAAACTGTTTTTT. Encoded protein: CASSVGAGNNEKLFF.

The DNA for the CDR3 is TGTGCCAGCAGCCACACAGATACGCAGTATTTT. Amino acids: CASSHTDTQYF. The chain is built from TRBV7-2 and TRBJ2-3; D unclear. The germline V gene encodes CDR1 SGHTA and CDR2 FQGNSA. The length of the CDR3 is 11 residues. The germline V and J ends were trimmed by 5 bases and 2 bases, with 2 bases remaining between them.

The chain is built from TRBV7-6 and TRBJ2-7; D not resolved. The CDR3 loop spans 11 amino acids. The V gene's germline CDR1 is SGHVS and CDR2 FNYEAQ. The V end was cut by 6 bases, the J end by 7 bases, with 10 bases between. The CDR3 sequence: CASSYSTEQYF. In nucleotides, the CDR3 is TGTGCCAGCAGTTACTCTACGGAGCAGTACTTC.

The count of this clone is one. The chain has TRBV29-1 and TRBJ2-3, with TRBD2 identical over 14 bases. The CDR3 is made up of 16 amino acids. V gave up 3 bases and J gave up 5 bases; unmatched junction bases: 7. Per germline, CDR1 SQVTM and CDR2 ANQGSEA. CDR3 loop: CSVEGGLAGALDTQYF. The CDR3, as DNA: TGCAGCGTTGAGGGGGGACTAGCGGGAGCTTTAGATACGCAGTATTTT.

Here the CDR3 reads CASSVLTGGTEAFF. The CDR3 DNA sequence: TGTGCCAGCAGCGTTTTAACAGGGGGCACTGAAGCTTTCTTT. This chain uses TRBV9 with TRBJ1-1; 8 bases fit TRBD1. There are 14 residues in the CDR3. Unmatched junction bases numbered 4, after V lost 2 bases and J lost 4 bases. CDR1 is SGDLS, CDR2 YYNGEE, per germline.

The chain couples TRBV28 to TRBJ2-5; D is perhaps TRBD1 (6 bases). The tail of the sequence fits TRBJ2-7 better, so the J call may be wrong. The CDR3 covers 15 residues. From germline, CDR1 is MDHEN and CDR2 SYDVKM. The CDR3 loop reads CASRRQDQQSYEQYF. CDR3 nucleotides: TGTGCCAGCAGAAGACAGGATCAGCAGTCCTACGAGCAGTACTTC.